This T cell receptor (beta chain) was sequenced during a study of T-cell memory formation after mild COVID-19. There are a few counts of this clonotype. TCRdb fed the 5' RACE reads into MiXCR, producing one record per CDR3 protein. The table lists fewer than 650,000 distinct CDR3 sequences, roughly 22% of them singletons. The CDR3 loop spans 16 amino acids. With V trimmed by 4 bases and J by 5 bases, 11 bases remained unmatched. The germline gives CDR1 SEHNR, CDR2 FQNEAQ (reference sequence). The receptor's source is an adult woman who had mild COVID-19 (a few samples of this study predate the infection). Cell type and time point are not known. The sample consisted of PBMCs or a T cell subset sorted from them (not recorded which). The rearrangement joins TRBV7-9 to TRBJ2-7; TRBD1 aligns across 10 bases. The CDR3 spells CASSSWGDRGSDEQYF. CDR3 nucleotide sequence: TGTGCCAGCAGCTCTTGGGGGGACAGGGGTTCGGACGAGCAGTACTTC.